Listed here are 28 T cell receptor beta chains from one sample, sequenced in a study of T cells in tuberculosis. Produced via immunoSEQ multiplex PCR; TCRdb's table is partial and in-frame only. This sample has roughly 19,000 clones; 75% to 90% occur once, and the top ten carry roughly 14%. The source material was PBMCs. The receptor set was obtained from a donor aged 10-30 years with latent tuberculosis or without tuberculosis infection.

There are a few counts of this clone. The chain is built from TRBV6-1 and TRBJ1-5; a possible D gene is TRBD1 (6 bases). V lost 5 bases to trimming and J lost 1 base, with 12 bases between them. This CDR3 spans 15 amino acids. CDR1 and CDR2 (germline): MNHNS, SASEGT. The CDR3 region has the DNA TGTGCCAGCAGTAAAGGCAGGGGAAGCAATCAGCCCCAGCATTTT. Its translation is CASSKGRGSNQPQHF.

The J gene is TRBJ2-1, the V gene TRBV27, with 7 nucleotides matching TRBD1. Germline CDR1 reads MNHEY; CDR2 reads SMNVEV (reference sequence). The CDR3 has 14 amino acids. The V and J ends lost 5 bases and 10 bases, in that order; junction bases with no gene match: 11. Written as DNA, the CDR3 is TGTGCCAGCAGTCGGACCGGGACAGCCACCGAGCAGTTCTTC. Translation: CASSRTGTATEQFF.

The chain employs TRBV28 and TRBJ1-5, with D possibly TRBD1 on 5 matching bases. The ends were cut back, 7 bases at V and 9 bases at J, with 13 bases in the middle. Per germline, CDR1 MDHEN and CDR2 SYDVKM. The CDR3 is made up of 12 amino acids. The CDR3 is CASKLTTAPQHF. CDR3 nucleotides: TGTGCCAGCAAATTAACGACAGCGCCCCAGCATTTT.

The chain employs TRBV7-2 and TRBJ2-4, with D maybe TRBD2 (5 bases). The germline gives CDR1 SGHTA, CDR2 FQGNSA. V was trimmed by 5 bases and J by 9 bases, leaving 23 bases between them. There are 16 residues in the CDR3. CDR3: CASSPRADLGSGIQYF. CDR3 sequence (DNA): TGTGCCAGCAGCCCGCGGGCGGATCTGGGTAGTGGCATTCAGTACTTC.

The chain is built from TRBV2 and TRBJ2-2, with 8 bases identical to TRBD1. Germline-derived CDR1 and CDR2 are SNHLY and FYNNEI. The V and J ends lost 10 bases and 5 bases, in that order; junction bases with no gene match: 15. The CDR3 is made up of 16 amino acids. The DNA of the CDR3 is TGTGCCACCATTCCAGCTCAGGGGGCCGGGACCGGGGAGCTGTTTTTT. Its protein product is CATIPAQGAGTGELFF. Full variable domain (remainder filled in from reference TRBV2 and TRBJ2-2): EPEVTQTPSHQVTQMGQEVILRCVPISNHLYFYWYRQILGQKVEFLVSFYNNEISEKSEIFDDQFSVERPDGSNFTLKIRSTKLEDSAMYFCATIPAQGAGTGELFFGEGSRLTVL.

V and J are TRBV2 and TRBJ1-5; D unclear. This CDR3 region has 15 residues. CDR1 and CDR2 (germline): SNHLY, FYNNEI. V was shortened by 4 bases and J by 0 bases, with 10 bases between the two germline ends. CDR3 nucleotides: TGTGCCAGCAGTGCCAATTTAGCTAGCAATCAGCCCCAGCATTTT. This codes for CASSANLASNQPQHF. Full variable domain (rest looked up from reference TRBV2 and TRBJ1-5): EPEVTQTPSHQVTQMGQEVILRCVPISNHLYFYWYRQILGQKVEFLVSFYNNEISEKSEIFDDQFSVERPDGSNFTLKIRSTKLEDSAMYFCASSANLASNQPQHFGDGTRLSIL.

The rearrangement uses TRBV21-1 and TRBJ1-1; TRBD1 is taken as the D call from the table, unchecked against the DNA. TRBV21-1 is given as a pseudogene. There are 12 residues in the CDR3. CDR3 sequence reads: CASSKQNTEAFF. In DNA form, the CDR3 reads TGTGCCAGCAGCAAACAGAACACTGAAGCTTTCTTT.

The genes are TRBV6-5 and TRBJ1-1, with D uncertain. The germline V gene encodes CDR1 MNHEY and CDR2 SVGAGI. The CDR3 totals 13 residues. The V end was cut by 5 bases, the J end by 5 bases, with 12 bases between. The CDR3 reads CASSLGERTEAFF. The CDR3, as DNA: TGTGCCAGCAGTCTCGGGGAGAGGACTGAAGCTTTCTTT.

The chain carries TRBV19 and TRBJ1-6, with D possibly matching TRBD1 (5 bases). The V gene lost 7 bases and the J gene lost 10 bases, with 23 bases spanning the gap. The CDR3 has 16 residues. Germline CDR1 is LNHDA and CDR2 is SQIVND (reference sequence). CDR3 sequence (DNA): TGTGCCAGTACCCCTCGGGTAGTTTTAGGGGTCTCACCCCTCCACTTT. It is translated as CASTPRVVLGVSPLHF. Full variable domain (missing parts from reference TRBV19 and TRBJ1-6): DGGITQSPKYLFRKEGQNVTLSCEQNLNHDAMYWYRQDPGQGLRLIYYSQIVNDFQKGDIAEGYSVSREKKESFPLTVTSAQKNPTAFYLCASTPRVVLGVSPLHFGNGTRLTVT.

This sequence joins TRBV23-1 and TRBJ1-1; 9 bases fit TRBD1. TRBV23-1 is treated as an ORF (open reading frame) with a function not yet certain. V lost 5 bases and J lost 4; bases outside the gene matches: 5. This CDR3 has 14 amino acids. CDR3 amino acids: CASSLGQGSTEAFF. CDR3 DNA sequence: TGCGCCAGCAGTTTAGGACAGGGGTCCACTGAAGCTTTCTTT.

The chain combines TRBV15 with TRBJ1-2; 7 bases match TRBD1. In germline, CDR1 is LNHNV, CDR2 YYDKDF (reference sequence). J lost 8 bases, V lost 4 bases, and 13 bases had no gene match. CDR3 length: 15 residues. The CDR3 DNA reads TGTGCCACCAGCACCTCCGACAGGGCCCCTGGGGGCTACACCTTC. This codes for CATSTSDRAPGGYTF.

This clone was detected only once. This rearrangement joins TRBV30 to TRBJ2-7; 7 nucleotides match TRBD1. V was clipped by 4 bases and J by 1 base; unmatched bases: 7. Germline V gene sequence: CDR1 GTSNPN, CDR2 SVGIG (reference sequence). This CDR3 has 14 amino acids. The CDR3 DNA sequence: TGTGCCTGGATGGTAAAGGGGGCGTCCTACGAGCAGTACTTC. This sequence encodes CAWMVKGASYEQYF. The whole variable domain, remainder taken from reference TRBV30 and TRBJ2-7, is SQTIHQWPATLVQPVGSPLSLECTVEGTSNPNLYWYRQAAGRGLQLLFYSVGIGQISSEVPQNLSASRPQDRQFILSSKKLLLSDSGFYLCAWMVKGASYEQYFGPGTRLTVT.

The chain employs TRBV27 and TRBJ1-6, with 7 bases matching TRBD1. V was pared by 0 bases and J by 7 bases, with 12 bases of the junction left unmatched. CDR1 is MNHEY and CDR2 is SMNVEV in the germline V gene (reference sequence). The CDR3 is made up of 18 amino acids. CDR3 coding DNA: TGTGCCAGCAGTTTATCCCCGACAGGGCCCAGGCCGAATTCACCCCTCCACTTT. As protein: CASSLSPTGPRPNSPLHF.

The CDR3 DNA follows: TGTGCCAGTAGTAGAGACGGTATAAATGAGCAGTTCTTC. Its protein product is CASSRDGINEQFF. The chain combines TRBV19 with TRBJ2-1; D is unclear. The CDR3 is 13 amino acids. Trimming took 4 bases from V and 7 from J, leaving 11 bases between them. CDR1 is LNHDA and CDR2 is SQIVND in the germline V gene (reference sequence).

The V and J genes are TRBV27 and TRBJ1-1, with D uncertain. From germline, CDR1 is MNHEY and CDR2 SMNVEV (reference sequence). The CDR3 spans 14 residues. Trimming cost V 5 bases and J 4 bases, with 14 bases left between them. For the CDR3, the DNA is TGTGCCAGCAGTCCGGCTTGGGCAGCCACTGAAGCTTTCTTT. Translation: CASSPAWAATEAFF.

J is TRBJ1-6 and V is TRBV27; tentative D call: TRBD1 (5 bases). The CDR3 consists of 14 residues. Trimming stripped 6 bases from V and 6 bases from J, with 12 bases between. The germline CDR1 and CDR2 sequences are MNHEY and SMNVEV (reference sequence). In DNA, the CDR3 is TGTGCCAGCAGATCAGGGAGGAGTAATTCACCCCTCCACTTT. It codes for CASRSGRSNSPLHF.

The rearrangement joins TRBV25-1 to TRBJ2-1; maybe TRBD1 (5 bases). The germline V and J ends were trimmed by 9 bases and 4 bases, with 10 bases remaining between them. Germline CDR1 reads MGHDK; CDR2 reads SYGVNS. The CDR3 runs to 12 residues. This CDR3 is CASDPGYNEQFF. The CDR3 DNA reads as TGTGCCAGTGATCCAGGGTACAATGAGCAGTTCTTC.

The rearrangement uses TRBV29-1 and TRBJ1-1, with D possibly matching TRBD1 (6 bases). The CDR3 loop spans 14 amino acids. Germline-derived CDR1 and CDR2 are SQVTM and ANQGSEA. V lost 2 bases to trimming and J lost 6 bases, with 16 bases between them. DNA for the CDR3: TGCAGCGTTGAACGGGAGGGGGGATTAGCTGAAGCTTTCTTT. Its translation is CSVEREGGLAEAFF.

This CDR3 is CASSQVWGNNEKLFF. CDR3 nucleotide sequence: TGCGCCAGCAGCCAAGTATGGGGCAATAATGAAAAACTGTTTTTT. The chain couples TRBV4-1 to TRBJ1-4; a possible D gene is TRBD1 (5 bases). The CDR3 has 15 residues. V dropped 1 base and J dropped 4 bases, with 10 bases sitting between them. CDR1 and CDR2 from the germline V gene are MGHRA and YSYEKL.

The V and J genes are TRBV18 and TRBJ1-1; TRBD1 might be the D (6 bases). The CDR3 extends over 14 amino acids. Trimming stripped 3 bases from V and 5 bases from J, with 13 bases between. Germline CDR1 is KGHSH and CDR2 is LQKENI. Written as DNA, the CDR3 is TGTGCCAGCTCACCCCGGACAGAAACAACTGAAGCTTTCTTT. This sequence encodes CASSPRTETTEAFF.

The rearrangement uses TRBV11-2 and TRBJ1-2; 7 bases map to TRBD1. Trimming took 5 bases from V and 1 from J; bases not matched to a gene: 7. This CDR3 comprises 15 residues. Germline V CDR1 and CDR2: SGHAT, FQNNGV. The chain's CDR3 is CASSPWDRINYGYTF. CDR3 nucleotides: TGTGCCAGCAGCCCGTGGGACAGAATTAACTATGGCTACACCTTC. Filled out from reference TRBV11-2 and TRBJ1-2, the complete variable domain reads EAGVAQSPRYKIIEKRQSVAFWCNPISGHATLYWYQQILGQGPKLLIQFQNNGVVDDSQLPKDRFSAERLKGVDSTLKIQPAKLEDSAVYLCASSPWDRINYGYTFGSGTRLTVV.

This chain uses TRBV18 with TRBJ2-1; 9 bases line up with TRBD2. The CDR3 is 17 amino acids. Germline trimming cut 3 bases from V and 2 bases from J; bases unmatched to any gene: 8. Germline loops: CDR1 KGHSH, CDR2 LQKENI. The CDR3 reads CASSPGRGGLAYNEQFF. CDR3 DNA: TGTGCCAGCTCACCGGGGCGGGGGGGCCTAGCCTACAATGAGCAGTTCTTC.

The chain is built from TRBV19 and TRBJ1-2, with TRBD1 identical over 7 bases. The germline gives CDR1 LNHDA, CDR2 SQIVND (reference sequence). Losses at the gene ends were 4 bases for V and 4 bases for J; bases not matched to a gene: 3. This CDR3 is built from 13 residues. DNA for the CDR3: TGTGCCAGTAGTACCGGGACAGCCTATGGCTACACCTTC. Protein product: CASSTGTAYGYTF. The variable domain in full, completed from reference TRBV19 and TRBJ1-2, reads DGGITQSPKYLFRKEGQNVTLSCEQNLNHDAMYWYRQDPGQGLRLIYYSQIVNDFQKGDIAEGYSVSREKKESFPLTVTSAQKNPTAFYLCASSTGTAYGYTFGSGTRLTVV.

The chain has TRBV27 and TRBJ2-7; 7 nucleotides align to TRBD1. The CDR3 is 16 residues long. V shed 5 bases, J shed 8 bases, and the junction held 18 bases outside the gene matches. The V gene's germline CDR1 is MNHEY and CDR2 SMNVEV (reference sequence). The CDR3 reads CASSPLAGTAGSKQYF. The CDR3 bases are TGTGCCAGCAGTCCCCTGGCCGGGACAGCCGGGTCGAAGCAGTACTTC.

This chain connects TRBV6-1 to TRBJ1-2, with TRBD1 matching 7 bases. Germline CDR1 MNHNS, CDR2 SASEGT. CDR3 size: 15 residues. V shed 5 bases and J 6 bases; nucleotides not matched to a gene: 12. The CDR3 loop is CASSLFHGTVNGYTF. CDR3 nucleotides: TGTGCCAGCAGTCTCTTTCATGGGACAGTTAATGGCTACACCTTC.

This chain connects TRBV15 to TRBJ2-6; D not resolved. The CDR3 is made up of 15 amino acids. The germline CDR1 and CDR2 sequences are LNHNV and YYDKDF (reference sequence). Between the trimmed V and J ends, which lost 6 bases and 4 bases, there was a span of 13 bases. DNA of the CDR3: TGTGCCACCAGTTACGGAACAGCCGGGGCCAACGTCCTGACTTTC. It codes for CATSYGTAGANVLTF.

The chain couples TRBV5-1 to TRBJ1-4; D not certain. This CDR3 is built from 18 residues. Germline V CDR1 and CDR2: SGHRS, YFSETQ. With 1 base removed from V and 1 base from J, the gap between germline ends came to 17 bases. The CDR3 coding sequence is TGCGCCAGCAGCTTGAGGTCGAGCCGGGTGGGAACTAATGAAAAACTGTTTTTT. Its protein is CASSLRSSRVGTNEKLFF.

V gene TRBV30 combines with J gene TRBJ2-5; 7 bases are a match to TRBD2. CDR1 and CDR2 from the germline V gene are GTSNPN and SVGIG (reference sequence). This CDR3 has 15 amino acids. The J segment lost 3 bases and the V segment lost 0 bases, leaving 7 bases of the junction unmatched. The chain's CDR3 is CAWSVKWGREETQYF. For the CDR3, the DNA is TGTGCCTGGAGTGTGAAGTGGGGGAGGGAAGAGACCCAGTACTTC.